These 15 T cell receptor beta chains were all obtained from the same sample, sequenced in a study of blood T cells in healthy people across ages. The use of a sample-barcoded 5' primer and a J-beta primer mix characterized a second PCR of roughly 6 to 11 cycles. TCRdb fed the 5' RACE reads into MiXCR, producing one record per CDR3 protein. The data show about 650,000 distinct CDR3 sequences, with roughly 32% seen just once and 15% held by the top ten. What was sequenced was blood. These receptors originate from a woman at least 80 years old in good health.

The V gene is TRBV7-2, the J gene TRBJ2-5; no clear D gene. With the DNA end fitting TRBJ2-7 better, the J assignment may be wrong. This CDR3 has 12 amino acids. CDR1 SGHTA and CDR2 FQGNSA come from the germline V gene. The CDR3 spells CASSFDLNEQYF. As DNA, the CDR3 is TGTGCCAGCAGCTTCGACTTAAACGAGCAGTACTTC.

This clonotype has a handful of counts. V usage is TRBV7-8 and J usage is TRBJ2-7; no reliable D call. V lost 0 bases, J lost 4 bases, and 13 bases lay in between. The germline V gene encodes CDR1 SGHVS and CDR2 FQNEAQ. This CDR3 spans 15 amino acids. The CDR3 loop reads CASSLALGRIYEQYF. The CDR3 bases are TGTGCCAGCAGCTTAGCTCTGGGCAGGATTTACGAGCAGTACTTC.

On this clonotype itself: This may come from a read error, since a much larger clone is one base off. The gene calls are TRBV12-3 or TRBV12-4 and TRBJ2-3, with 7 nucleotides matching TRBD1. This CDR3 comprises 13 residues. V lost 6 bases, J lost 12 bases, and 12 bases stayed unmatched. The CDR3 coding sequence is TGTGCCAGCAGGACCCGGGACAGAGATCATCAGTATTTT. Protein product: CASRTRDRDHQYF.

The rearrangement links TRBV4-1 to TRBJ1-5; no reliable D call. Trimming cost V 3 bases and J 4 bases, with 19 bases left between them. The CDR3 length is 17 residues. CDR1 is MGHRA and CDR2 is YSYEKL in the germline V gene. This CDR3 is CASSHLRVMGGNQPQHF. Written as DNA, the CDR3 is TGCGCCAGCAGCCACCTTCGCGTTATGGGTGGTAATCAGCCCCAGCATTTT.

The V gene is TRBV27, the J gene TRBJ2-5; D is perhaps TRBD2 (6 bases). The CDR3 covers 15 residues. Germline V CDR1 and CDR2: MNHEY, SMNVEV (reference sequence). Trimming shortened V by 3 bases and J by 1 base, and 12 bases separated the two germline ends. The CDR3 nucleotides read TGTGCCAGCAGTTTCGGGGGAGCCACCCAAGAGACCCAGTACTTC. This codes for CASSFGGATQETQYF.

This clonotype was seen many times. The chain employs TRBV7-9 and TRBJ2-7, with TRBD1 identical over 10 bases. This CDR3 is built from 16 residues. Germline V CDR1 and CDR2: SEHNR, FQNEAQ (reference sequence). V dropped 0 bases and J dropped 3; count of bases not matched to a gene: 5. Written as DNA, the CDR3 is TGTGCCAGCAGCTTAGCCGTAGGACAGGGGGACTACGAGCAGTACTTC. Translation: CASSLAVGQGDYEQYF.

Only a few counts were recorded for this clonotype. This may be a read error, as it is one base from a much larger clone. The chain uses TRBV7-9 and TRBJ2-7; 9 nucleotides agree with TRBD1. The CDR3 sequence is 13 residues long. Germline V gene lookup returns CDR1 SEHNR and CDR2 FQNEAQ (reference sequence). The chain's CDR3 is CTSSGRTGDEQYF. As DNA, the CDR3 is TGTACCAGCAGCGGAAGGACAGGGGACGAGCAGTACTTC. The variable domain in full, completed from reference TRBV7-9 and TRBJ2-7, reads DTGVSQNPRHKITKRGQNVTFRCDPISEHNRLYWYRQTLGQGPEFLTYFQNEAQLEKSRLLSDRFSAERPKGSFSTLEIQRTEQGDSAMYLCTSSGRTGDEQYFGPGTRLTVT.

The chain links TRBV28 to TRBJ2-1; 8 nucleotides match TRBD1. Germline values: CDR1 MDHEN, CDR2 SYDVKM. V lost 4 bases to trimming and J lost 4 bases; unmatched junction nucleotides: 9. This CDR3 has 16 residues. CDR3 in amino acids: CASSSSTGVLYNEQFF. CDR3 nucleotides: TGTGCCAGCAGTTCCTCGACAGGGGTCCTGTACAATGAGCAGTTCTTC.

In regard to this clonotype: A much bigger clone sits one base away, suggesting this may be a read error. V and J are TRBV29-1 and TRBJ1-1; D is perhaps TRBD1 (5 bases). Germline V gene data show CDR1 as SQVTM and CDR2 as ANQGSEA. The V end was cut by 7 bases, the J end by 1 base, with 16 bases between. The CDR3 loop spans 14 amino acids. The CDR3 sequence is CSAVVGGRNTEAFF. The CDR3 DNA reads TGCAGCGCCGTCGTGGGGGGGAGGAACACTGAAGCTTTCTTT.

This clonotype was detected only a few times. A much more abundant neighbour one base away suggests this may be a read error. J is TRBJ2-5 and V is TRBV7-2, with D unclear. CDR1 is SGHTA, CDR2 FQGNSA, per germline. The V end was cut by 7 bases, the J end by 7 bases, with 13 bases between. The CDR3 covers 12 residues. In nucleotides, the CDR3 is TGTGCCAGCACCCCGAGGCGCAGGACCCAGTACTTC. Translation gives CASTPRRRTQYF.

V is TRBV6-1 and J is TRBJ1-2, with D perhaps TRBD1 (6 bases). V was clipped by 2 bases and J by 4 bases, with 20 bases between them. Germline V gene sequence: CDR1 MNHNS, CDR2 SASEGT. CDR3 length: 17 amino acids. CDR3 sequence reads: CASSESGLGGARYGYTF. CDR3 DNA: TGTGCCAGCAGTGAATCCGGGTTGGGGGGGGCTCGCTATGGCTACACCTTC.

CDR3 nucleotides: TGTGCCAGTAGTATGGGGCAGGCGAGATCGCCCCAGCATTTT. Translating gives CASSMGQARSPQHF. The chain is built from TRBV19 and TRBJ1-5; tentatively, D is TRBD1 (5 bases). V lost 3 bases and J lost 9, with 15 bases in between. This CDR3 region has 14 residues. CDR1 is LNHDA and CDR2 is SQIVND in the germline V gene (reference sequence).

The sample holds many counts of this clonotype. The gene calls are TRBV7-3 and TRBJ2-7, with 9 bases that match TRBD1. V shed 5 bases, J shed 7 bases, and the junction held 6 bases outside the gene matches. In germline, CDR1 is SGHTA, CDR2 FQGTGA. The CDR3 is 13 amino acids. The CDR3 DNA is TGTGCCAGCAGCGAGACAGGGGGAAGGGAGCAGTACTTC. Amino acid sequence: CASSETGGREQYF. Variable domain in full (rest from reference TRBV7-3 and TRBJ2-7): GAGVSQTPSNKVTEKGKYVELRCDPISGHTALYWYRQSLGQGPEFLIYFQGTGAADDSGLPNDRFFAVRPEGSVSTLKIQRTERGDSAVYLCASSETGGREQYFGPGTRLTVT.

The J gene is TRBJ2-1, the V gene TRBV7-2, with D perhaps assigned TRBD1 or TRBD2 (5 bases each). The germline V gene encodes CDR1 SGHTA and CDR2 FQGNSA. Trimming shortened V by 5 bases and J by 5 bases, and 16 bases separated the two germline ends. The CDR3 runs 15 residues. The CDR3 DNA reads TGTGCCAGCAGCCTCGGGACCCAGTTTCACAATGAGCAGTTCTTC. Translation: CASSLGTQFHNEQFF.

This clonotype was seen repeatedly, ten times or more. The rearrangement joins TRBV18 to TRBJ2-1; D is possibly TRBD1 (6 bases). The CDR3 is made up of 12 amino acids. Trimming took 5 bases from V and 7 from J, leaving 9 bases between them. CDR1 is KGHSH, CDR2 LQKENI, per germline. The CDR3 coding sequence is TGTGCCAGCTCAGTAGACAGGAATGAGCAGTTCTTC. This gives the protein CASSVDRNEQFF.